The rows below give T cell receptor beta chains drawn from one sample of a study of shared clonotypes between healthy human individuals. This table comes from immunoSEQ multiplex PCR, and its TCRdb copy is limited to in-frame clones, with some not included. The sample has some 2 million clones; 85% to 95% are singletons. The sequenced material came from naive CD8+ T cells sorted from blood. Receptors were obtained from a man between 18 and 29 years old in good health. Both conserved end residues are part of each CDR3. A D gene is named only where the DNA matches it firmly. Only some rows state a clone size, as once, few, many or a class for expanded clones.

TRBV14,TRBJ1-2,.,.,CASSLGQLYGYTF,TGTGCCAGCAGCCTCGGACAGCTCTATGGCTACACCTTC
TRBV2,TRBJ2-7,.,TRBD1,CASMGTVYEQYF,TGTGCCAGCATGGGGACAGTTTACGAGCAGTACTTC
TRBV11-2,TRBJ2-7,.,.,CASSLARVSSYEQYF,TGTGCCAGCAGCTTAGCCAGGGTCAGCTCCTACGAGCAGTACTTC
TRBV15,TRBJ2-7,.,.,CATSSPSGRPYEQYF,TGTGCCACCAGCAGCCCCAGCGGGCGTCCCTACGAGCAGTACTTC
TRBV6-5,TRBJ1-2,.,TRBD1,CASSSGQAYGYTF,TGTGCCAGCAGTTCCGGACAGGCGTATGGCTACACCTTC
TRBV5-4,TRBJ1-2,.,.,CASSPPSGLVDGYTF,TGTGCCAGCAGCCCCCCTTCCGGGCTGGTCGATGGCTACACCTTC
TRBV30,TRBJ1-5,.,TRBD1,CAWRDTGGRQPQHF,TGTGCCTGGCGGGACACAGGGGGACGACAGCCCCAGCATTTT
TRBV27,TRBJ2-2,.,.,CASSFYWDSLNTGELFF,TGTGCCAGCAGTTTTTATTGGGACTCCCTTAACACCGGGGAGCTGTTTTTT
TRBV5-6,TRBJ2-5,.,.,CASSLVDGQETQYF,TGTGCCAGCAGCTTGGTGGACGGTCAAGAGACCCAGTACTTC
TRBV6-5,TRBJ1-1,.,.,CASSYAEGTEAFF,TGTGCCAGCAGTTACGCGGAGGGGACTGAAGCTTTCTTT
TRBV5-6,TRBJ2-7,once,.,CASSPTGSSYEQYF,TGTGCCAGCAGCCCTACAGGGAGCTCCTACGAGCAGTACTTC
TRBV7-9,TRBJ1-4,.,.,CASSPSLNEKLFF,TGTGCCAGCAGCCCCAGTCTCAATGAAAAACTGTTTTTT
TRBV4-1,TRBJ2-5,.,TRBD1,CASSQVTGYQETQYF,TGCGCCAGCAGCCAAGTGACAGGGTACCAAGAGACCCAGTACTTC
TRBV7-9,TRBJ1-1,once,.,CASSLGGAGMNTEAFF,TGTGCCAGCAGCTTAGGCGGGGCCGGAATGAACACTGAAGCTTTCTTT
TRBV27,TRBJ1-2,.,TRBD1,CASSSLTGAVEGYTF,TGTGCCAGCAGTTCGCTTACAGGGGCAGTAGAAGGCTACACCTTC
TRBV6-1,TRBJ1-3,.,.,CASSDPPNTIYF,TGTGCCAGCAGTGACCCCCCTAACACCATATATTTT
TRBV4-3,TRBJ2-5,.,TRBD2,CASSQDFPGLAKYQETQYF,TGCGCCAGCAGCCAAGATTTTCCGGGACTAGCCAAATACCAAGAGACCCAGTACTTC
TRBV7-9,TRBJ2-7,once,.,CASSLARYEQYF,TGTGCCAGCAGCTTAGCACGGTACGAGCAGTACTTC
TRBV7-9,TRBJ2-6,many,.,CASSLAWTDTYSGANVLTF,TGTGCCAGCAGCTTAGCTTGGACAGACACCTACTCTGGGGCCAACGTCCTGACTTTC
TRBV11-2,TRBJ1-2,once,.,CASSLDVEERWDYGYTF,TGTGCCAGCAGCTTAGATGTGGAAGAAAGGTGGGACTATGGCTACACCTTC
TRBV7-2,TRBJ1-3,.,TRBD1,CASSPGTEGSGNTIYF,TGTGCCAGCAGCCCCGGGACAGAAGGCTCTGGAAACACCATATATTTT
TRBV27,TRBJ1-2,.,.,CASSPREVNNYGYTF,TGTGCCAGCAGTCCCCGTGAGGTTAATAACTATGGCTACACCTTC
TRBV27,TRBJ2-7,.,.,CASSLSGGEGFYEQYF,TGTGCCAGCAGTTTATCGGGTGGGGAAGGATTCTACGAGCAGTACTTC
TRBV2,TRBJ1-1,.,.,CASRASEETNTEAFF,TGTGCCAGCAGAGCCAGCGAGGAAACGAACACTGAAGCTTTCTTT
TRBV19,TRBJ2-7,.,TRBD2,CASRWKGGGSYEQYF,TGTGCCAGTAGGTGGAAAGGCGGGGGCTCCTACGAGCAGTACTTC
TRBV5-4,TRBJ2-5,.,.,CASRDGTDQETQYF,TGTGCCAGCAGGGATGGAACAGACCAAGAGACCCAGTACTTC
TRBV6-5,TRBJ1-3,.,.,CASSYSLEVGNTIYF,TGTGCCAGCAGTTACTCGCTTGAAGTCGGAAACACCATATATTTT
TRBV14,TRBJ1-3,.,.,CASSHDLGWRSGNTIYF,TGTGCCAGCAGCCACGATCTCGGTTGGCGCTCTGGAAACACCATATATTTT
TRBV27,TRBJ2-7,few,TRBD2,CASSSTSGGYEQYF,TGTGCCAGCAGTTCGACTAGCGGAGGCTACGAGCAGTACTTC
TRBV13,TRBJ2-5,.,TRBD1,CASTRRQGETQYF,TGTGCCAGCACCCGGAGACAGGGGGAGACCCAGTACTTC
TRBV5-4,TRBJ2-1,.,.,CASSDSTTNEQFF,TGTGCCAGCAGCGACAGTACCACCAATGAGCAGTTCTTC